The next 22 T cell receptor beta chains were all read from a single sample in a study of blood T cell repertoires in COVID-19. The data were produced by immunoSEQ multiplex PCR, yet TCRdb's version contains in-frame clones alone and is incomplete. The sample consists of roughly 220,000 clones, 90% of them appearing once. Sequences were obtained from PBMCs or T cells enriched from blood (not recorded which). The receptors shown here come from a man aged 25-45 years who had been exposed to COVID-19.

This clone was counted between two and nine times. This chain connects TRBV6-1 to TRBJ2-4, with D possibly matching TRBD1 (6 bases). Deletions cut 2 bases from V and 9 bases from J, with 17 bases between. Germline V gives CDR1 MNHNS, CDR2 SASEGT. The CDR3 is 15 amino acids. CDR3 sequence (DNA): TGTGCCAGCAGTGAATCCCCTACAGGGTCGGTCATTCAGTACTTC. The encoded protein is CASSESPTGSVIQYF.

The chain carries TRBV4-3 and TRBJ1-1; 7 bases fit TRBD1. Trimming cost V 4 bases and J 0 bases; bases outside gene matches: 8. CDR3 size: 16 residues. Germline CDR1 and CDR2: LGHNA and YSLEER. The CDR3 DNA reads TGCGCCAGCAGCCGACGGGACAGCGTTTTGAACACTGAAGCTTTCTTT. It encodes CASSRRDSVLNTEAFF.

The chain is built from TRBV10-3 and TRBJ1-2; D perhaps matches TRBD1 (5 bases). This CDR3 is 12 amino acids long. In germline, CDR1 is ENHRY, CDR2 SYGVKD. V dropped 10 bases and J dropped 0 bases, with 9 bases sitting between them. In nucleotides, the CDR3 is TGTGCCACTTTAGGGGCTAACTATGGCTACACCTTC. It codes for CATLGANYGYTF.

This CDR3 reads CANHPESDEKLFF. The CDR3 DNA follows: TGTGCCAACCACCCCGAGTCCGATGAAAAACTGTTTTTT. The gene calls are TRBV19 and TRBJ1-4; D uncertain. The germline CDR1 and CDR2 sequences are LNHDA and SQIVND (reference sequence). Trimming cost V 10 bases and J 6 bases, with 15 bases left between them. CDR3 length: 13 residues.

This sequence joins TRBV19 and TRBJ2-2, with D possibly matching TRBD1 (5 bases). With 3 bases removed from V and 0 bases from J, the gap between germline ends came to 8 bases. The germline V gene has CDR1 LNHDA and CDR2 SQIVND (reference sequence). The CDR3 sequence is 15 residues long. The CDR3 sequence: CASSMGRTNTGELFF. Here the CDR3 DNA reads TGTGCCAGTAGTATGGGGCGTACGAACACCGGGGAGCTGTTTTTT.

The chain uses TRBV4-1 and TRBJ1-6; D unresolved. The V and J ends lost 1 base and 8 bases respectively, with 18 bases between them. The length of the CDR3 is 17 residues. Germline-derived CDR1 and CDR2 are MGHRA and YSYEKL. CDR3 region: CASSQVQGEGGHSPLHF. Written as DNA, the CDR3 is TGCGCCAGCAGCCAAGTGCAAGGCGAGGGTGGGCATTCACCCCTCCACTTT.

V usage is TRBV9 and J usage is TRBJ2-7; D not certain. V lost 0 bases, J lost 5 bases, and 9 bases lay in between. Germline values: CDR1 SGDLS, CDR2 YYNGEE. The CDR3 is made up of 13 amino acids. CDR3 loop: CASSVDRGDEQYF. CDR3 DNA: TGTGCCAGCAGCGTAGATCGAGGAGACGAGCAGTACTTC.

The chain links TRBV4-1 to TRBJ2-4; 9 positions agree with TRBD1. This CDR3 region has 21 residues. The V gene's germline CDR1 is MGHRA and CDR2 YSYEKL. With 0 bases clipped from V and 2 bases from J, the junction kept 17 bases outside the gene matches. The CDR3 here is CASSQEKRTGDIRRSKNIQYF. The DNA of the CDR3 is TGCGCCAGCAGCCAAGAGAAGAGGACAGGGGATATCCGACGGTCCAAAAACATTCAGTACTTC.

This clone was recorded once. This chain joins TRBV7-2 and TRBJ1-3; 7 nucleotides match TRBD1. This CDR3 spans 17 amino acids. The germline gives CDR1 SGHTA, CDR2 FQGNSA. Trimming at V came to 5 bases and at J to 0 bases, leaving 10 bases not matched to a gene. In nucleotides, the CDR3 is TGTGCCAGCAGCATACCCCTAGGGGGCAGCTCTGGAAACACCATATATTTT. This encodes CASSIPLGGSSGNTIYF.

V gene TRBV5-5 combines with J gene TRBJ2-5; tentatively, D is TRBD2 (5 bases). V lost 3 bases to trimming and J lost 4 bases, with 13 bases between them. The CDR3 sequence is 14 residues long. Germline V gene sequence: CDR1 SGHKS, CDR2 YYEKEE (reference sequence). CDR3 loop: CASSSSNEGETQYF. CDR3 in DNA: TGTGCCAGCAGCTCTTCTAATGAGGGAGAGACCCAGTACTTC. Full variable domain (remainder filled in from reference TRBV5-5 and TRBJ2-5): DAGVTQSPTHLIKTRGQQVTLRCSPISGHKSVSWYQQVLGQGPQFIFQYYEKEERGRGNFPDRFSARQFPNYSSELNVNALLLGDSALYLCASSSSNEGETQYFGPGTRLLVL.

The rearrangement links TRBV7-8 to TRBJ2-1, with TRBD2 matching 11 bases. This CDR3 has 17 amino acids. Trimming at V came to 5 bases and at J to 8 bases, leaving 14 bases not matched to a gene. Germline CDR1 SGHVS, CDR2 FQNEAQ. The CDR3 sequence is CASSPRFSGGALYEQFF. In nucleotides, the CDR3 is TGTGCCAGCAGCCCGAGGTTTAGCGGGGGGGCTTTATATGAGCAGTTCTTC.

The V and J genes are TRBV6-5 and TRBJ1-5; TRBD1 might be the D (5 bases). With 0 bases removed from V and 1 base from J, the gap between germline ends came to 7 bases. Germline V gene data show CDR1 as MNHEY and CDR2 as SVGAGI. This CDR3 has 15 residues. The CDR3 DNA is TGTGCCAGCAGTTACTCCGGGGGGAGCAATCAGCCCCAGCATTTT. Its translation: CASSYSGGSNQPQHF.

V is TRBV6-5 and J is TRBJ2-3; D uncertain. Trimming pared 0 bases from V and 2 bases from J, leaving 12 bases between. The CDR3 extends over 16 amino acids. Germline CDR1 reads MNHEY; CDR2 reads SVGAGI. CDR3 sequence reads: CASSYSVEAHTDTQYF. The DNA for the CDR3 is TGTGCCAGCAGTTACTCCGTCGAGGCCCACACAGATACGCAGTATTTT.

The chain uses TRBV5-1 and TRBJ1-5; D unclear. V was pared by 2 bases and J by 0 bases, with 6 bases between. Germline V gives CDR1 SGHRS, CDR2 YFSETQ. The CDR3 has 14 residues. The CDR3 DNA sequence: TGCGCCAGCAGCTTTGGCGGTAGCAATCAGCCCCAGCATTTT. This sequence encodes CASSFGGSNQPQHF. The entire variable domain, with the rest obtained from reference TRBV5-1 and TRBJ1-5, is as follows: KAGVTQTPRYLIKTRGQQVTLSCSPISGHRSVSWYQQTPGQGLQFLFEYFSETQRNKGNFPGRFSGRQFSNSRSEMNVSTLELGDSALYLCASSFGGSNQPQHFGDGTRLSIL.

This clone was found a few times. This chain joins TRBV2 and TRBJ2-7; possibly TRBD1 for D (6 bases). The CDR3 sequence is 15 residues long. V was trimmed by 2 bases and J by 5 bases, leaving 16 bases between them. Per germline, CDR1 SNHLY and CDR2 FYNNEI. The CDR3 sequence is CASSEFRGSGDEQYF. The DNA of the CDR3 is TGTGCCAGCAGTGAATTTAGGGGGTCAGGAGACGAGCAGTACTTC.

CDR3 bases: TGTGCCAGCAGCTTAGCGCGCCGGGAAGAGACCCAGTACTTC. Translated, it gives CASSLARREETQYF. The chain is built from TRBV7-2 and TRBJ2-5; D gene uncertain. The CDR3 spans 14 residues. CDR1 is SGHTA, CDR2 FQGNSA, per germline. The V end lost 0 bases, the J end lost 3 bases, and 8 bases lay between the germline ends.

V is TRBV6-6 and J is TRBJ2-7; 12 bases map to TRBD2. The CDR3 length is 17 residues. J was trimmed by 8 bases and V by 5 bases; bases with no gene match: 16. Germline V CDR1 and CDR2: MNHNY, SVGAGI (reference sequence). Here the CDR3 DNA reads TGTGCCAGCAGTCCAACTAGCGGGGGGATTTTAGGGGAAAAGCAGTACTTC. It translates to CASSPTSGGILGEKQYF.

The gene calls are TRBV5-4 and TRBJ2-3, with 8 bases fitting TRBD2. V lost 4 bases and J lost 12; bases outside the gene matches: 10. Germline V gene sequence: CDR1 SGHNT, CDR2 YYREEE (reference sequence). This CDR3 spans 13 amino acids. CDR3 DNA sequence: TGTGCCAGCAGCCCCGAGGGGCGGGGGGATCAGTATTTT. This codes for CASSPEGRGDQYF.

The chain has TRBV7-6 and TRBJ1-3; D is undetermined. Germline-derived CDR1 and CDR2 are SGHVS and FNYEAQ. This CDR3 comprises 17 residues. The V gene lost 6 bases and the J gene lost 1 base, with 19 bases spanning the gap. The CDR3 loop is CASSYLPTGVSGNTIYF. The DNA of the CDR3 is TGTGCCAGCAGTTATCTACCGACCGGGGTATCTGGAAACACCATATATTTT.

In nucleotides, the CDR3 is TGCAGCGTTGGACAGGGCAGTGAAGCTTTCTTT. Translated: CSVGQGSEAFF. V usage is TRBV29-1 and J usage is TRBJ1-1; TRBD1 matches at 7 bases. The ends lost 4 bases at V and 7 bases at J; junction bases unmatched: 3. Germline loops: CDR1 SQVTM, CDR2 ANQGSEA. This CDR3 has 11 residues. Together with reference TRBV29-1 and TRBJ1-1, the CDR3 gives the full variable domain: SAVISQKPSRDICQRGTSLTIQCQVDSQVTMMFWYRQQPGQSLTLIATANQGSEATYESGFVIDKFPISRPNLTFSTLTVSNMSPEDSSIYLCSVGQGSEAFFGQGTRLTVV.

This clone came up once. V is TRBV5-6 and J is TRBJ1-2; perhaps TRBD1 as D (6 bases). Germline V gene lookup returns CDR1 SGHDT and CDR2 YYEEEE. V was cut by 1 base and J by 8 bases, with 9 bases left in between. The CDR3 extends over 12 amino acids. The DNA for the CDR3 is TGTGCCAGCAGCTTGCGGCAGGGGGGCTACACCTTC. It translates to CASSLRQGGYTF. Combining the CDR3 with reference TRBV5-6 and TRBJ1-2 gives the whole variable domain DAGVTQSPTHLIKTRGQQVTLRCSPKSGHDTVSWYQQALGQGPQFIFQYYEEEERQRGNFPDRFSGHQFPNYSSELNVNALLLGDSALYLCASSLRQGGYTFGSGTRLTVV.

This chain connects TRBV6-2 or TRBV6-3 to TRBJ2-1, with 8 bases identical to TRBD2. The germline V gene has CDR1 MNHEY and CDR2 SVGEGT. The CDR3 runs to 15 residues. V trimming: 5 bases; J trimming: 4 bases; junction bases outside the gene matches: 7. The CDR3, as DNA: TGTGCCAGCAGTCTTACGGGGGGGAGATACAATGAGCAGTTCTTC. Translation gives CASSLTGGRYNEQFF.